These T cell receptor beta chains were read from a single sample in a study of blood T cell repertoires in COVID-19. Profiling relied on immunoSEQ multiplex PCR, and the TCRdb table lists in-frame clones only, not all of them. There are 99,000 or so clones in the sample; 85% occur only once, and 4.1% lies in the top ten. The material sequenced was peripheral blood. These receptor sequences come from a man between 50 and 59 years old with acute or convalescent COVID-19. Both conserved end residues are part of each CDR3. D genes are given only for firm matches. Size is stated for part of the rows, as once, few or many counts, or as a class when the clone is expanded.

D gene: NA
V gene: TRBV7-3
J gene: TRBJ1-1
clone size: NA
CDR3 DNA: TGTGCCAGCAGCTTAACTGCTGACAGGATGAACACTGAAGCTTTCTTT
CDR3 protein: CASSLTADRMNTEAFF

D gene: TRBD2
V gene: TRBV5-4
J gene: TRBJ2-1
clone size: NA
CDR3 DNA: TGTGCCAGCAGCTTAGGAGGTTTACTAGCGGCAAACAATGAGCAGTTCTTC
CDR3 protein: CASSLGGLLAANNEQFF

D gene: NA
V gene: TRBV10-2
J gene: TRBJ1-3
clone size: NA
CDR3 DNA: TGCGCCAGCAGTCCTACCTCTGGAAACACCATATATTTT
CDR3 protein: CASSPTSGNTIYF

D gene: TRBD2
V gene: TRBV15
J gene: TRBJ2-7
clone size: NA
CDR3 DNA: TGTGCCACCAGCAGAGGGACTAGCGGGAGTAGGTCCGCCTACGAGCAGTACTTC
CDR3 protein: CATSRGTSGSRSAYEQYF

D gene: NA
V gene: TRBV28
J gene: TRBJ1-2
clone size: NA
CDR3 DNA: TGTGCCAGCAGTAATGACAGGAACTATGGCTACACCTTC
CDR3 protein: CASSNDRNYGYTF

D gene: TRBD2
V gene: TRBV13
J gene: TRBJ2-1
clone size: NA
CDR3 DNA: TGTGCCAGCAGCTTAGAAGCTAGCGGGGGAATCTTCTTC
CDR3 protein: CASSLEASGGIFF

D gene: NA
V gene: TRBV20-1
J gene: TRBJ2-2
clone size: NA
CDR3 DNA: TGCAGTGCTAGTGTCGGTAGTGGAGACACCGGGGAGCTGTTTTTT
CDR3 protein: CSASVGSGDTGELFF

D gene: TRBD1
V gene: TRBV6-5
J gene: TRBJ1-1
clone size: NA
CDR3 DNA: TGTGCCAGCAGTCGGACAGGGGAGGCCACTGAAGCTTTCTTT
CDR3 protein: CASSRTGEATEAFF

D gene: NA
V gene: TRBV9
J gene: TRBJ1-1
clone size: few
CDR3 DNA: TGTGCCAGCAGCGTTGATGGAGTCACTGAAGCTTTCTTT
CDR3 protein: CASSVDGVTEAFF

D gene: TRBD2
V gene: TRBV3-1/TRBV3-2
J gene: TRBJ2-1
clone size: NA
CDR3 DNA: TGTGCCAGCAGCCAAGATCAGAGGCTAGCGGGGGACAATGAGCAGTTCTTC
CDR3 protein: CASSQDQRLAGDNEQFF

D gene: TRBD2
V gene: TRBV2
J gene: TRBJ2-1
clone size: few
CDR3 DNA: TGTGCCAGCAGTCAGCTAGCGGGGGGCTACAATGAGCAGTTCTTC
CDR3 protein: CASSQLAGGYNEQFF

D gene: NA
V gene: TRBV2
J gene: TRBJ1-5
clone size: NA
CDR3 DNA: TGTGCCAGCAGTGTGGGGCAGGTTGGACAGCCCCAGCATTTT
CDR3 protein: CASSVGQVGQPQHF

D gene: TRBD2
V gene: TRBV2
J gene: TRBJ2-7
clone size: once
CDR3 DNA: TGTGCCAGCATCGGGCCTAGCGGGGGTGTCTACGAGCAGTACTTC
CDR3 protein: CASIGPSGGVYEQYF

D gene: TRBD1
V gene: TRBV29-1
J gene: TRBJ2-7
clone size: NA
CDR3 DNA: TGCAGCGTAGTGACAGGGGGTACCTACGAGCAGTACTTC
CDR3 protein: CSVVTGGTYEQYF

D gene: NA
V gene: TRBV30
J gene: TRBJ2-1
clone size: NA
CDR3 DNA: TGTGCCTGGAGTTACACGGGGTACAATGAGCAGTTCTTC
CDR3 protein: CAWSYTGYNEQFF

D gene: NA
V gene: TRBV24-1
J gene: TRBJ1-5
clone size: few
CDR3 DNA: TGTGCCACCAGTGCAGGATCACTGAGCAATCAGCCCCAGCATTTT
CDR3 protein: CATSAGSLSNQPQHF

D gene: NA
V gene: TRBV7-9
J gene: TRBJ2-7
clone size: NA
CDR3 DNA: TGTGCCAGCAAAAGGGATGGGGCCTCTTACGAGCAGTACTTC
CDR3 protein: CASKRDGASYEQYF

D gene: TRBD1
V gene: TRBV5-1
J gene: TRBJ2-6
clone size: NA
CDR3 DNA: TGCGCCAGCAGCGGCGGGACAGGGGGAAATTCTGGGGCCAACGTCCTGACTTTC
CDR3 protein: CASSGGTGGNSGANVLTF

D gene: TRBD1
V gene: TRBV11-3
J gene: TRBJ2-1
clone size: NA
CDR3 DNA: TGTGCCAGCAGCTTACTCGAACAGGGGACGAGGTTCTTC
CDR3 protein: CASSLLEQGTRFF

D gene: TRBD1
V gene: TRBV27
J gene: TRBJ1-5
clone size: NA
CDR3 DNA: TGTGCCAGCAGTTTAGGGACAGCCGCTAGCAATCAGCCCCAGCATTTT
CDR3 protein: CASSLGTAASNQPQHF

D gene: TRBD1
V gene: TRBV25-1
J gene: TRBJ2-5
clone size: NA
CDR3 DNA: TGTGCCAGCAGTGAAGCGCGGACAGGGGTGGAGACCCAGTACTTC
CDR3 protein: CASSEARTGVETQYF

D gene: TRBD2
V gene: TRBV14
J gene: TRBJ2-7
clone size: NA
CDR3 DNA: TGTGCCAGCACTCGAAAAGGGGCGGGGGGCCCGAGGTCCTACGAGCAGTACTTC
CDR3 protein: CASTRKGAGGPRSYEQYF

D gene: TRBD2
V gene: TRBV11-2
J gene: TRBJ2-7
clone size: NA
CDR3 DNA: TGTGCCAGCAGCTTAAGTACTAGCGGGAGGGCAACCTCCTACGAGCAGTACTTC
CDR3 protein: CASSLSTSGRATSYEQYF

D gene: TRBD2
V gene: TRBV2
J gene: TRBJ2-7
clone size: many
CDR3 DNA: TGTGCCAGCAGTGAAGCGCCTGTGGATAGCGGGGGAGGATCCTACGAGCAGTACTTC
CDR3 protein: CASSEAPVDSGGGSYEQYF

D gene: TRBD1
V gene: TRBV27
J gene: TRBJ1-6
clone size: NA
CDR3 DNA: TGTGCCAGCCGGGACAGGCAAAATTCACCCCTCCACTTT
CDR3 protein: CASRDRQNSPLHF

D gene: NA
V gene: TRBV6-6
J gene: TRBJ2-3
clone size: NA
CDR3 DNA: TGTGCCAGCACCCATGCAGATACGCAGTATTTT
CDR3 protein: CASTHADTQYF

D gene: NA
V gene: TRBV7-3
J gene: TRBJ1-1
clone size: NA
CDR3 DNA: TGTGCCAGCAGCCGACAAGAGAACACTGAAGCTTTCTTT
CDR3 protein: CASSRQENTEAFF

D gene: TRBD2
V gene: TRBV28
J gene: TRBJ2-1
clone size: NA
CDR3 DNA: TGTGCCAGCAGTTTGATGGGTACTAGCGGGAGGGCCTATTACTCCTACAATGAGCAGTTCTTC
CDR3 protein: CASSLMGTSGRAYYSYNEQFF

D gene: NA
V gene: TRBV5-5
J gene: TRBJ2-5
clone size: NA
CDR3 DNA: TGTGCCAGCAGCCTCGGACAGCTCCAAGAGACCCAGTACTTC
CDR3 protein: CASSLGQLQETQYF

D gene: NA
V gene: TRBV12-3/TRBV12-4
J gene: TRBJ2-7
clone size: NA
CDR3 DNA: TGTGCCAGCAGTACCCTCGACAGCTACGAGCAGTACTTC
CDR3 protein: CASSTLDSYEQYF

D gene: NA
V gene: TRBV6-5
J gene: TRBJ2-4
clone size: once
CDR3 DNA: TGTGCCAGCAGTTACTCGAATATGGGAGAGGGAAACATTCAGTACTTC
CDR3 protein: CASSYSNMGEGNIQYF

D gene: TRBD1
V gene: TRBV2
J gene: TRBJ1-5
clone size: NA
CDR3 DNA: TGTGCCAGCACCCGGTGGGGGGACAGCCTTAATCAGCCCCAGCATTTT
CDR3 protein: CASTRWGDSLNQPQHF

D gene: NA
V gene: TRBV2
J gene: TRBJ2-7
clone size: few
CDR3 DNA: TGTGCCGGAGGGCCTCCCTACGAGCAGTACTTC
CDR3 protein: CAGGPPYEQYF

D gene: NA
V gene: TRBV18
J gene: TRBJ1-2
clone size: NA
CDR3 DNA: TGTGCCAGCTCAGCGGGCGCAACGGCTAACTATGGCTACACCTTC
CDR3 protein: CASSAGATANYGYTF

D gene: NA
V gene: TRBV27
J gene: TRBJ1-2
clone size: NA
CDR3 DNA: TGTGCCAGCAGTTTTCGGGCGGACACGGTGAACTATGGCTACACCTTC
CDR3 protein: CASSFRADTVNYGYTF

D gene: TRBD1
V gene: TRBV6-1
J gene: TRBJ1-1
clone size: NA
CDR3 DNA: TGTGCCAGCAGTGAAGTGGGGACTAGGGGGCCCGAAGCTTTCTTT
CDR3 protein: CASSEVGTRGPEAFF

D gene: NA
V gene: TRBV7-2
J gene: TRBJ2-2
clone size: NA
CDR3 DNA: TGTGCCAGCAGCCTTTATCTGGCGGAGCCCGGGGAGCTGTTTTTT
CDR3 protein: CASSLYLAEPGELFF

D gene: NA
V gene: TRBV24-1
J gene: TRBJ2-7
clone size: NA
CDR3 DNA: TGTGCCACCAGTGATTTGCCGGGGGAACTGTACTTC
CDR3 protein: CATSDLPGELYF

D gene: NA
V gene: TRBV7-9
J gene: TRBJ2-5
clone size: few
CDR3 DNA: TGTGCCAGCAGCCCCCGGGACTCCACCCGGCAGGAGACCCAGTACTTC
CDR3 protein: CASSPRDSTRQETQYF

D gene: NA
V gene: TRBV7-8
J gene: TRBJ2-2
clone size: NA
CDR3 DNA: TGTGCCAGCAGCTTCAGGGGACCCTCGAACACCGGGGAGCTGTTTTTT
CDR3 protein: CASSFRGPSNTGELFF

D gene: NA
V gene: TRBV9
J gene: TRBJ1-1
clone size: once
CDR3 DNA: TGTGCCAGCAGCGCCAACAGGGCGAACACTGAAGCTTTCTTT
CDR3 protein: CASSANRANTEAFF

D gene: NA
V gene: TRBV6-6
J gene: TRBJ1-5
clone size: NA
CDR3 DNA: TGTGCCAGCAGTTACTCGCGGAACCAGCCCCAGCATTTT
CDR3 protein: CASSYSRNQPQHF

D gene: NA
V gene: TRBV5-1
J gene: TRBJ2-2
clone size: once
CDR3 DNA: TGCGCCAGCAATGGACCGGGGAAGAACACCGGGGAGCTGTTTTTT
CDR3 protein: CASNGPGKNTGELFF

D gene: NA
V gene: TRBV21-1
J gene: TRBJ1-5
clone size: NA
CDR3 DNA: TGTGCCAGCATGTGCAGTGGGGCCAGAAGCAATCAGCCCCAGCATTTT
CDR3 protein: CASMCSGARSNQPQHF

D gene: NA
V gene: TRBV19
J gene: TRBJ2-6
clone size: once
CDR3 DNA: TGTGCCAGTAGTGCGCAACCAGGGGTCACTGGGGCCAACGTCCTGACTTTC
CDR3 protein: CASSAQPGVTGANVLTF

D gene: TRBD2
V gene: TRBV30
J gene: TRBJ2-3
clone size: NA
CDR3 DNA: TGTGCCTTCCAACCGGGGGGTTGGGATACGCAGTATTTT
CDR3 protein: CAFQPGGWDTQYF

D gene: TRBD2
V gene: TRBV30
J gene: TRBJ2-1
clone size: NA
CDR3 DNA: TGTGCCTGGAGCGCCAGCGGGAGGGGATACAATGAGCAGTTCTTC
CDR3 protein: CAWSASGRGYNEQFF

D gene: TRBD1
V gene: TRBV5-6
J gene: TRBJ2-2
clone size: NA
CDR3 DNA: TGTGCCAGCAGCTTGTCAGGACAGGTGGTGTACACCGGGGAGCTGTTTTTT
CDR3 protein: CASSLSGQVVYTGELFF

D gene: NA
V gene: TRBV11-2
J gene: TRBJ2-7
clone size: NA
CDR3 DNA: TGTGCCAGCAGCTCCCCTGAGGGGGCCTACGAGCAGTACTTC
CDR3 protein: CASSSPEGAYEQYF

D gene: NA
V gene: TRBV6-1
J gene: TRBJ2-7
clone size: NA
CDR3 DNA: TGTGCCAGCAGCGAAGAGGGGTTCTCCTACGAGCAGTACTTC
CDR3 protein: CASSEEGFSYEQYF

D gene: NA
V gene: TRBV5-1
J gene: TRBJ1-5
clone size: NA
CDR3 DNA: TGCGCCAGCAGCTTGGGTCTCGGGGGAGATCAGCCCCAGCATTTT
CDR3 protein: CASSLGLGGDQPQHF

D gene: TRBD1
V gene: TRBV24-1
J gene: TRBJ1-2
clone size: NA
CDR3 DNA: TGTGCCACCAGTGATACAGGGGGCGGACTCTATGGCTACACCTTC
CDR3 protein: CATSDTGGGLYGYTF

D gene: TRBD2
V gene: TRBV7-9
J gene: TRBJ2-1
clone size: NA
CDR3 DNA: TGTGCCAGCAGTCCTAGCGGGGGTATTTACGAGCAGTTCTTC
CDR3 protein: CASSPSGGIYEQFF